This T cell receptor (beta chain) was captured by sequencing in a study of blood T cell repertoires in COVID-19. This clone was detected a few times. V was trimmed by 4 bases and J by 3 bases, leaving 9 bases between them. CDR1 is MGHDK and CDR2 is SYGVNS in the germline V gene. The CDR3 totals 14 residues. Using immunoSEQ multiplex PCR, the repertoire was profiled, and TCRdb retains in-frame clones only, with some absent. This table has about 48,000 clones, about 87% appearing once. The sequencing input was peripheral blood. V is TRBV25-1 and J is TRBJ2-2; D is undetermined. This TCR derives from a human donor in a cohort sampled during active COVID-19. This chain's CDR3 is CASSGNLDTGELFF. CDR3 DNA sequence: TGTGCCAGCAGTGGGAACCTAGACACCGGGGAGCTGTTTTTT.